This is a list of T cell receptor beta chains from one sample in a study of response to subunit inactivated influenza vaccine. In TCRdb, the RT-PCR reads were re-called with MiXCR into one record per CDR3 protein. Of around 480,000 distinct CDR3 sequences listed, roughly 9.8% are singletons. Specimen: PBMCs from blood, collected 45 days after vaccination. These receptors originate from a man aged 45-65 years who received an inactivated influenza vaccine. CDR3s include the opening cysteine and the closing phenylalanine or tryptophan. A D gene is named only where the DNA matches it firmly. Not every row has a clone size; where given, it reads once, few, many or a size class.

clone size: few
D gene: .
J gene: TRBJ1-1
V gene: TRBV5-1
CDR3 protein: CASSLSLMNTEAFF
CDR3 DNA: TGCGCCAGCAGCTTGTCCCTGATGAACACTGAAGCTTTCTTT

clone size: few
D gene: TRBD2
J gene: TRBJ2-7
V gene: TRBV7-2
CDR3 protein: CASSLTRSGLGGYEQYF
CDR3 DNA: TGTGCCAGCAGCTTGACCCGCTCGGGACTAGGAGGGTACGAGCAGTACTTC

clone size: many
D gene: .
J gene: TRBJ1-4
V gene: TRBV25-1
CDR3 protein: CASSAAGSEKLFF
CDR3 DNA: TGTGCCAGCAGTGCCGCGGGGAGTGAAAAACTGTTTTTT

clone size: .
D gene: .
J gene: TRBJ1-1
V gene: TRBV10-3
CDR3 protein: CAISEPAGANTEAFF
CDR3 DNA: TGTGCCATCAGTGAACCCGCCGGGGCGAACACTGAAGCTTTCTTT

clone size: .
D gene: TRBD2
J gene: TRBJ2-1
V gene: TRBV2
CDR3 protein: CASRLAGGTYNEQFF
CDR3 DNA: TGTGCCAGCCGACTAGCGGGAGGGACCTACAATGAGCAGTTCTTC

clone size: .
D gene: .
J gene: TRBJ1-2
V gene: TRBV10-3
CDR3 protein: CAISESEGAYGYTF
CDR3 DNA: TGTGCCATCAGTGAGTCGGAAGGAGCATATGGCTACACCTTC

clone size: few
D gene: TRBD2
J gene: TRBJ2-5
V gene: TRBV6-5
CDR3 protein: CASSYIGGNQETQYF
CDR3 DNA: TGTGCCAGCAGTTACATCGGGGGGAACCAAGAGACCCAGTACTTC

clone size: .
D gene: .
J gene: TRBJ2-3
V gene: TRBV20-1
CDR3 protein: CSARPGTSDTQYF
CDR3 DNA: TGCAGTGCTCGTCCCGGGACAAGCGATACGCAGTATTTT

clone size: .
D gene: TRBD2
J gene: TRBJ2-7
V gene: TRBV6-2/TRBV6-3
CDR3 protein: CASRGTSGFYEQYF
CDR3 DNA: TGTGCCAGCCGGGGGACTAGCGGCTTCTACGAGCAGTACTTC

clone size: few
D gene: TRBD2
J gene: TRBJ2-7
V gene: TRBV5-1
CDR3 protein: CASSYGTSGVGEQYF
CDR3 DNA: TGCGCCAGCAGCTATGGGACTAGCGGGGTGGGCGAGCAGTACTTC

clone size: few
D gene: .
J gene: TRBJ2-7
V gene: TRBV12-3/TRBV12-4
CDR3 protein: CASSWGTVLQYF
CDR3 DNA: TGTGCCAGCAGTTGGGGAACCGTCTTGCAGTACTTC

clone size: .
D gene: TRBD1
J gene: TRBJ2-1
V gene: TRBV20-1
CDR3 protein: CSAFEGADNEQFF
CDR3 DNA: TGCAGTGCCTTTGAGGGGGCCGACAATGAGCAGTTCTTC

clone size: few
D gene: .
J gene: TRBJ2-2
V gene: TRBV4-2
CDR3 protein: CASSQERGGAEELFF
CDR3 DNA: TGTGCCAGCAGCCAAGAACGAGGGGGGGCTGAGGAGCTGTTTTTT

clone size: few
D gene: TRBD2
J gene: TRBJ2-5
V gene: TRBV4-3
CDR3 protein: CASSQDPGLAGVEETQYF
CDR3 DNA: TGCGCCAGCAGCCAAGACCCCGGACTAGCGGGGGTTGAAGAGACCCAGTACTTC

clone size: .
D gene: TRBD1
J gene: TRBJ2-2
V gene: TRBV6-2/TRBV6-3
CDR3 protein: CASSYSTGGHGELFF
CDR3 DNA: TGTGCCAGCAGTTACTCCACAGGGGGCCACGGGGAGCTGTTTTTT

clone size: .
D gene: .
J gene: TRBJ2-7
V gene: TRBV6-5
CDR3 protein: CASSYSAGWYEQYF
CDR3 DNA: TGTGCCAGCAGTTACTCGGCAGGGTGGTACGAGCAGTACTTC

clone size: few
D gene: .
J gene: TRBJ2-3
V gene: TRBV20-1
CDR3 protein: CSARPGTEGFADTQYF
CDR3 DNA: TGCAGTGCTAGACCCGGGACGGAGGGGTTTGCAGATACGCAGTATTTT

clone size: many
D gene: .
J gene: TRBJ2-5
V gene: TRBV7-9
CDR3 protein: CASSLDGGVLETQYF
CDR3 DNA: TGTGCCAGCAGCTTAGACGGGGGCGTCTTGGAGACCCAGTACTTC

clone size: few
D gene: .
J gene: TRBJ1-6
V gene: TRBV12-3/TRBV12-4
CDR3 protein: CASTRGGNSPLHF
CDR3 DNA: TGTGCCAGCACCCGGGGGGGTAATTCACCCCTCCACTTT

clone size: few
D gene: TRBD1
J gene: TRBJ1-2
V gene: TRBV19
CDR3 protein: CASSGTGFGDGYTF
CDR3 DNA: TGTGCCAGTTCCGGGACAGGATTCGGGGACGGCTACACCTTC

clone size: .
D gene: .
J gene: TRBJ2-3
V gene: TRBV7-2
CDR3 protein: CASKRELALDTQYF
CDR3 DNA: TGTGCCAGCAAGAGGGAACTAGCTTTAGATACGCAGTATTTT

clone size: few
D gene: .
J gene: TRBJ2-7
V gene: TRBV28
CDR3 protein: CASSLWAGGHYEQYF
CDR3 DNA: TGTGCCAGCAGTTTATGGGCTGGGGGGCACTACGAGCAGTACTTC

clone size: few
D gene: TRBD1
J gene: TRBJ2-3
V gene: TRBV5-1
CDR3 protein: CASSWGQAVTDTQYF
CDR3 DNA: TGCGCCAGCAGCTGGGGACAGGCTGTCACAGATACGCAGTATTTT

clone size: .
D gene: TRBD2
J gene: TRBJ2-1
V gene: TRBV7-9
CDR3 protein: CASSLVAGRYNEQFF
CDR3 DNA: TGTGCCAGCAGCTTAGTAGCGGGCCGTTACAATGAGCAGTTCTTC

clone size: many
D gene: TRBD2
J gene: TRBJ2-1
V gene: TRBV27
CDR3 protein: CASSLSARAGGYNEQFF
CDR3 DNA: TGTGCCAGCAGTTTATCGGCTCGAGCGGGAGGGTACAATGAGCAGTTCTTC

clone size: many
D gene: .
J gene: TRBJ1-5
V gene: TRBV12-3/TRBV12-4
CDR3 protein: CASSSNPAIGQPQHF
CDR3 DNA: TGTGCCAGCAGTTCCAACCCGGCCATAGGTCAGCCCCAGCATTTT

clone size: .
D gene: TRBD1
J gene: TRBJ2-7
V gene: TRBV7-9
CDR3 protein: CASSSRDSGLVVQYF
CDR3 DNA: TGTGCCAGCAGCTCCCGGGACAGTGGACTGGTGGTGCAGTACTTC

clone size: .
D gene: TRBD1
J gene: TRBJ2-7
V gene: TRBV29-1
CDR3 protein: CSVPRRGQNYEQYF
CDR3 DNA: TGCAGCGTTCCTCGAAGGGGACAGAACTACGAGCAGTACTTC

clone size: many
D gene: .
J gene: TRBJ1-1
V gene: TRBV11-1
CDR3 protein: CASSLREVWGTMNTEAFF
CDR3 DNA: TGTGCCAGCAGCTTGAGGGAAGTTTGGGGAACAATGAACACTGAAGCTTTCTTT

clone size: many
D gene: TRBD1
J gene: TRBJ1-5
V gene: TRBV20-1
CDR3 protein: CSATPTGANQPQHF
CDR3 DNA: TGCAGTGCTACACCGACAGGGGCAAATCAGCCCCAGCATTTT

clone size: many
D gene: .
J gene: TRBJ1-5
V gene: TRBV20-1
CDR3 protein: CSAKLLGVNQPQHF
CDR3 DNA: TGCAGTGCCAAACTATTGGGGGTAAATCAGCCCCAGCATTTT

clone size: few
D gene: TRBD2
J gene: TRBJ2-3
V gene: TRBV20-1
CDR3 protein: CSARDPLAGVTTDTQYF
CDR3 DNA: TGCAGTGCTAGAGATCCTCTAGCGGGAGTGACTACAGATACGCAGTATTTT

clone size: many
D gene: TRBD1
J gene: TRBJ1-2
V gene: TRBV6-1
CDR3 protein: CASSKGGQGNYGYTF
CDR3 DNA: TGTGCCAGCAGCAAAGGAGGACAGGGAAACTATGGCTACACCTTC

clone size: many
D gene: .
J gene: TRBJ2-7
V gene: TRBV5-1
CDR3 protein: CASSLANGAYEQYF
CDR3 DNA: TGCGCCAGCAGCTTGGCCAACGGAGCATACGAGCAGTACTTC

clone size: .
D gene: .
J gene: TRBJ1-1
V gene: TRBV3-1
CDR3 protein: CASSQDGVKAFF
CDR3 DNA: TGTGCCAGCAGCCAAGATGGGGTAAAAGCTTTCTTT

clone size: .
D gene: .
J gene: TRBJ2-3
V gene: TRBV4-1
CDR3 protein: CASSRRQGDGDTQYF
CDR3 DNA: TGCGCCAGCAGCCGGCGGCAGGGCGATGGAGATACGCAGTATTTT

clone size: .
D gene: TRBD2
J gene: TRBJ2-1
V gene: TRBV20-1
CDR3 protein: CSAYTGTSGSYEQFF
CDR3 DNA: TGCAGTGCTTATACCGGGACTAGCGGGAGCTATGAGCAGTTCTTC

clone size: few
D gene: .
J gene: TRBJ1-5
V gene: TRBV4-3
CDR3 protein: CASSQDFPSINQPQHF
CDR3 DNA: TGCGCCAGCAGCCAAGATTTCCCGAGCATCAATCAGCCCCAGCATTTT

clone size: .
D gene: .
J gene: TRBJ2-1
V gene: TRBV12-3/TRBV12-4
CDR3 protein: CASSRRDFRHEQFF
CDR3 DNA: TGTGCCAGCAGTAGACGGGACTTTCGGCATGAGCAGTTCTTC

clone size: .
D gene: .
J gene: TRBJ2-4
V gene: TRBV28
CDR3 protein: CASNPTGKNIQYF
CDR3 DNA: TGTGCCAGCAATCCTACAGGCAAAAACATTCAGTACTTC

clone size: few
D gene: TRBD1
J gene: TRBJ1-1
V gene: TRBV28
CDR3 protein: CASSLLGRGLVNTEAFF
CDR3 DNA: TGTGCCAGCAGTTTATTGGGCAGGGGGCTGGTGAACACTGAAGCTTTCTTT

clone size: few
D gene: .
J gene: TRBJ2-7
V gene: TRBV7-9
CDR3 protein: CASSFTGTPEQYF
CDR3 DNA: TGTGCCAGCAGCTTTACTGGTACTCCCGAGCAGTACTTC

clone size: .
D gene: .
J gene: TRBJ2-7
V gene: TRBV7-9
CDR3 protein: CATEESVEQYF
CDR3 DNA: TGTGCCACCGAGGAGTCGGTCGAGCAGTACTTC

clone size: many
D gene: .
J gene: TRBJ2-5
V gene: TRBV7-2
CDR3 protein: CASSTGQLYQETQYF
CDR3 DNA: TGTGCCAGCAGCACCGGACAGCTGTACCAAGAGACCCAGTACTTC

clone size: .
D gene: .
J gene: TRBJ2-7
V gene: TRBV29-1
CDR3 protein: CSVAGTITYEQYF
CDR3 DNA: TGCAGCGTTGCCGGGACAATCACCTACGAGCAGTACTTC

clone size: .
D gene: .
J gene: TRBJ1-2
V gene: TRBV7-9
CDR3 protein: CASSRVGGDFPYGYTF
CDR3 DNA: TGTGCCAGCAGCCGTGTCGGCGGGGATTTCCCATATGGCTACACCTTC

clone size: .
D gene: .
J gene: TRBJ2-7
V gene: TRBV14
CDR3 protein: CASSQVSPYEQYF
CDR3 DNA: TGTGCCAGCAGCCAAGTTAGTCCCTACGAGCAGTACTTC

clone size: .
D gene: .
J gene: TRBJ2-7
V gene: TRBV6-1
CDR3 protein: CASSKGYTYEQYF
CDR3 DNA: TGTGCCAGCAGTAAAGGCTATACCTACGAGCAGTACTTC

clone size: many
D gene: TRBD1
J gene: TRBJ2-1
V gene: TRBV5-1
CDR3 protein: CASQETAGGFEQFF
CDR3 DNA: TGCGCCAGCCAAGAGACGGCAGGGGGCTTTGAGCAGTTCTTC